The present entry profiles one T cell receptor (beta chain) with its context. Its specificity is unknown. Per the germline V gene, CDR1 is MNHEY and CDR2 is SMNVEV (reference sequence). The CDR3 extends over 12 amino acids. V was pared by 8 bases and J by 8 bases, with 7 bases of the junction left unmatched. This entry belongs to a study of shared clonotypes between healthy human individuals. Study summary: Three plates were used per donor for CD4 naive, three for CD4 memory, two for CD8 naive and one for CD8 memory. Overall study findings and caveats: The low donor count limited represented genetic and exposure-history diversity. Non-shared clonotypes had lower generation probabilities than those shared by all four donors. It was only blood that was sampled, and tissue repertoires likely differ.

CD45RO negativity and positive selection for CCR7 defined naive CD8 cells, a population that excluded terminally differentiated effector memory CD45RA+ cells. Sequencing was performed with immunoSEQ multiplex PCR; in TCRdb, only in-frame clones are kept and a portion is missing. The sample consists of roughly 550,000 clones, about 95% of them appearing once. V usage is TRBV27 and J usage is TRBJ1-1; 8 bases agree with TRBD1. Sample: naive CD8+ T cells sorted from blood. The TCR was taken from a woman in her 30s in good health. This CDR3 is CASGFGDREAFF. CDR3 nucleotides: TGTGCCAGCGGGTTTGGGGACAGGGAAGCTTTCTTT.